The next 30 T cell receptor beta chains were all read from a single sample in a study of T-cell reconstitution after alpha-beta-depleted transplantation in children. TCRbeta library construction was performed incorporating unique molecular identifiers. Each CDR3 protein gets one entry after TCRdb re-called the PCR reads with MiXCR. The sample contains around 500,000 distinct CDR3 sequences, roughly an eighth of which appear only once. The sample in question was PBMCs from the stem cell graft donor, obtained from the stem cell graft. The receptors come from a human donor who donated a stem cell graft to a child with combined immunodeficiency.

As regards this clonotype: A much larger clone differs from this one at a single base, so this may be a read error. This sequence joins TRBV9 and TRBJ2-3, with no clear D. The V gene's germline CDR1 is SGDLS and CDR2 YYNGEE. V was clipped by 0 bases and J by 2 bases, with 10 bases between them. CDR3 length: 15 amino acids. CDR3 DNA: TGTGCCAGCAGCGTAGGCGACGGTGACACAGATACGCAGTATTTT. This encodes CASSVGDGDTDTQYF.

The V and J genes are TRBV5-1 and TRBJ2-5; D is undetermined. Per germline, CDR1 SGHRS and CDR2 YFSETQ. V gave up 4 bases and J gave up 4 bases, with 14 bases separating them. The CDR3 extends over 14 amino acids. The CDR3 protein is CASSQPDWRETQYF. For the CDR3, the DNA is TGCGCCAGCAGCCAACCGGATTGGAGAGAGACCCAGTACTTC.

This clonotype has at least ten counts. The chain uses TRBV29-1 and TRBJ2-1; D may correspond to TRBD1 or TRBD2 (5 bases each). This CDR3 has 13 residues. Trimming pared 1 base from V and 6 bases from J, leaving 10 bases between. Germline V lookup: CDR1 SQVTM, CDR2 ANQGSEA. The DNA of the CDR3 is TGCAGCGTTGAAGCTACTAGGGGCAATGAGCAGTTCTTC. Translation: CSVEATRGNEQFF.

This clonotype was seen more than once but under ten times. The chain carries TRBV7-2 and TRBJ1-3, with D uncertain. The V gene lost 4 bases and the J gene lost 4 bases, with 14 bases spanning the gap. In germline, CDR1 is SGHTA, CDR2 FQGNSA. The CDR3 sequence is 15 residues long. CDR3 in DNA: TGTGCCAGCAGCTCTAACGCCGGAGAAGGAAACACCATATATTTT. It yields the protein CASSSNAGEGNTIYF.

In its sample, this clonotype was seen a few times. This rearrangement joins TRBV15 to TRBJ1-3; the match to TRBD1 covers 10 bases. Trimming took 0 bases from V and 10 from J; bases not matched to a gene: 9. Looked up from germline, CDR1 is LNHNV and CDR2 is YYDKDF (reference sequence). CDR3 size: 16 residues. CDR3 coding DNA: TGTGCCACCAGCAGAGAGAGGACAGGGGGGCGACGGACCATATATTTT. It translates to CATSRERTGGRRTIYF.

The chain recombines TRBV24-1 with TRBJ2-5, with 7 bases identical to TRBD1. V was clipped by 0 bases and J by 5 bases; unmatched bases: 5. There are 15 residues in the CDR3. Germline CDR1 KGHDR, CDR2 SFDVKD. The CDR3 nucleotides read TGTGCCACCAGTGATTTGGAGGGGGCGCGGGAGACCCAGTACTTC. Its translation: CATSDLEGARETQYF.

This clonotype turned up a few times. V is TRBV7-2 and J is TRBJ2-1, with 7 bases lining up with TRBD1. V dropped 5 bases and J dropped 8; count of bases not matched to a gene: 12. The CDR3 spans 15 residues. CDR1 is SGHTA and CDR2 is FQGNSA in the germline V gene. CDR3 protein: CASSIQGNLGDEQFF. The CDR3 DNA reads TGTGCCAGCAGCATACAGGGGAACCTTGGGGATGAGCAGTTCTTC.

Ten or more counts support this clonotype. The chain joins TRBV25-1 to TRBJ2-1; TRBD1 aligns across 8 bases. The V segment lost 1 base and the J segment 1 base; nucleotides outside the gene matches: 6. Germline loops: CDR1 MGHDK, CDR2 SYGVNS. This CDR3 spans 17 amino acids. The CDR3 bases are TGTGCCAGCAGTGAATGGGGACAGGAAATGTCCTACAATGAGCAGTTCTTC. It specifies CASSEWGQEMSYNEQFF.

The chain couples TRBV7-9 to TRBJ2-1, with 11 bases fitting TRBD1. The CDR3 contains 14 residues. Germline-derived CDR1 and CDR2 are SEHNR and FQNEAQ (reference sequence). J lost 8 bases, V lost 4 bases, and 4 bases had no gene match. The CDR3 protein is CASSSGTGGDEQFF. In nucleotides, the CDR3 is TGTGCCAGCAGCTCAGGGACAGGGGGGGATGAGCAGTTCTTC.

The chain carries TRBV5-1 and TRBJ1-4; possibly TRBD1 for D (6 bases). CDR1 is SGHRS, CDR2 YFSETQ, per germline. The CDR3 consists of 13 residues. V was pared by 3 bases and J by 8 bases, with 11 bases between. The CDR3 sequence is CASSWAGEEKLFF. CDR3 DNA: TGCGCCAGCAGCTGGGCAGGGGAAGAAAAACTGTTTTTT. The full variable domain, with the rest looked up from reference TRBV5-1 and TRBJ1-4, is KAGVTQTPRYLIKTRGQQVTLSCSPISGHRSVSWYQQTPGQGLQFLFEYFSETQRNKGNFPGRFSGRQFSNSRSEMNVSTLELGDSALYLCASSWAGEEKLFFGSGTQLSVL.

At least ten counts were recorded for this clonotype. CDR3 DNA: TGTGCCACCAGTGAGGCCGGGACAGGGAAGACCGAGCAGTACTTC. It specifies CATSEAGTGKTEQYF. The chain couples TRBV24-1 to TRBJ2-7; TRBD1 matches 9 bases. CDR3 length: 15 residues. V trimming: 4 bases; J trimming: 6 bases; junction bases outside the gene matches: 9. Per germline, CDR1 KGHDR and CDR2 SFDVKD.

This clonotype has more than one count but fewer than ten. The V and J genes are TRBV5-6 and TRBJ2-3; no reliable D call. V shed 5 bases and J shed 5 bases, with 9 bases lying between them. This CDR3 is built from 12 residues. In germline, CDR1 is SGHDT, CDR2 YYEEEE. Here the CDR3 reads CASRGLQDTQYF. The CDR3 nucleotides read TGTGCCAGCAGAGGATTACAAGATACGCAGTATTTT.

This clonotype was seen a handful of times. J is TRBJ2-1 and V is TRBV9, with 12 bases fitting TRBD2. V lost 4 bases and J lost 8; bases outside the gene matches: 16. The germline gives CDR1 SGDLS, CDR2 YYNGEE. The CDR3 totals 18 residues. Here the CDR3 reads CASSPRKLAGGFNDEQFF. The CDR3, as DNA: TGTGCCAGCAGCCCGAGGAAACTAGCGGGAGGTTTTAACGATGAGCAGTTCTTC.

This clonotype has a handful of counts. In DNA, the CDR3 is TGTGCCAGCAGTTTTAGGTACCGAGGCACAGATACGCAGTATTTT. The encoded protein is CASSFRYRGTDTQYF. The rearrangement links TRBV28 to TRBJ2-3; D is unresolved. Trimming left V 3 bases short and J 1 base short, with 11 bases between. Germline CDR1 MDHEN, CDR2 SYDVKM. This CDR3 comprises 15 residues.

This chain uses TRBV19 with TRBJ2-7; 14 bases line up with TRBD2. The CDR3 runs 13 residues. V lost 8 bases to trimming and J lost 6 bases; unmatched junction nucleotides: 3. Germline V gives CDR1 LNHDA, CDR2 SQIVND (reference sequence). The CDR3 bases are TGTGCCAGTGGCGGGACTAGCGGGAGCGAGCAGTACTTC. It translates to CASGGTSGSEQYF.

This clonotype was found many times. The J gene is TRBJ2-3, the V gene TRBV6-4; tentatively, D is TRBD1 or TRBD2 (6 bases each). The germline gives CDR1 MRHNA, CDR2 SNTAGT. This CDR3 has 15 residues. The ends were cut back, 1 base at V and 0 bases at J, with 8 bases in the middle. CDR3 loop: CASSDWGASTDTQYF. Here the CDR3 DNA reads TGTGCCAGCAGTGACTGGGGGGCTAGCACAGATACGCAGTATTTT.

The sample holds a few counts of this clonotype. CDR3 protein: CAISTGTGMHEQFF. Here the CDR3 DNA reads TGTGCCATCAGCACCGGGACAGGGATGCATGAGCAGTTCTTC. The chain is built from TRBV10-3 and TRBJ2-1; 9 bases map to TRBD1. V dropped 6 bases and J dropped 8; count of bases not matched to a gene: 8. Germline CDR1 reads ENHRY; CDR2 reads SYGVKD. The length of the CDR3 is 14 residues.

The sample holds many counts of this clonotype. This rearrangement joins TRBV7-9 to TRBJ2-2; D uncertain. V was clipped by 4 bases and J by 4 bases, with 13 bases between them. CDR3 length: 15 residues. Germline V gene sequence: CDR1 SEHNR, CDR2 FQNEAQ (reference sequence). The CDR3, as DNA: TGTGCCAGCAGCTCTCACTCGGGTGGCACCGGGGAGCTGTTTTTT. It codes for CASSSHSGGTGELFF.

This clonotype was seen a handful of times. The gene calls are TRBV7-2 and TRBJ1-5; a weak D match, TRBD1 (5 bases). CDR1 and CDR2 (germline): SGHTA, FQGNSA. The V end lost 1 base, the J end lost 5 bases, and 12 bases lay between the germline ends. The CDR3 covers 15 residues. DNA for the CDR3: TGTGCCAGCAGCTTAGGATCGGAGGGGTATCAGCCCCAGCATTTT. Protein: CASSLGSEGYQPQHF.

The chain combines TRBV12-3 or TRBV12-4 with TRBJ2-1; TRBD2 aligns across 9 bases. This CDR3 comprises 14 residues. V lost 7 bases and J lost 7; bases outside the gene matches: 8. CDR3 coding DNA: TGTGCCAGCACCCACCCTAGCGGGATGAATGAGCAGTTCTTC. Its protein is CASTHPSGMNEQFF.

This clonotype was seen ten or more times. V is TRBV25-1 and J is TRBJ2-1, with 13 bases matching TRBD2. V lost 3 bases and J lost 8; bases outside the gene matches: 7. The CDR3 covers 16 residues. The germline V gene has CDR1 MGHDK and CDR2 SYGVNS. Here the CDR3 DNA reads TGTGCCAGCAGTGACCGGACTAGCGGGAGAGAGTATGAGCAGTTCTTC. This gives the protein CASSDRTSGREYEQFF.

A few counts support this clonotype. This chain links TRBV7-9 with TRBJ2-5; 7 bases line up with TRBD1. Unmatched junction bases numbered 10, after V lost 7 bases and J lost 5 bases. Germline V gene sequence: CDR1 SEHNR, CDR2 FQNEAQ (reference sequence). This CDR3 comprises 14 residues. The CDR3 here is CASTPRDRGETQYF. The CDR3 DNA reads as TGTGCCAGCACCCCCCGGGACAGAGGGGAGACCCAGTACTTC.

The rearrangement joins TRBV6-2 or TRBV6-3 to TRBJ2-7; maybe TRBD2 (6 bases). There are 15 residues in the CDR3. V was cut by 2 bases and J by 2 bases, with 13 bases left in between. Germline-derived CDR1 and CDR2 are MNHEY and SVGEGT. CDR3 in DNA: TGTGCCAGCAGTTACGGCGGGACTGGTACCTACGAGCAGTACTTC. The encoded protein is CASSYGGTGTYEQYF.

The chain uses TRBV20-1 and TRBJ2-3; D gene uncertain. Germline lookup yields CDR1 DFQATT and CDR2 SNEGSKA (reference sequence). The CDR3 is 15 amino acids. Trimming left V 5 bases short and J 10 bases short, with 25 bases between. This chain's CDR3 is CSAGPEAGGIYSQYF. The DNA of the CDR3 is TGCAGTGCTGGCCCCGAGGCCGGTGGGATATACTCGCAGTATTTT.

This clonotype has a single count. This may arise from a read error, as a much more abundant clone is one base away. This rearrangement joins TRBV27 to TRBJ2-6; D is undetermined. The V end lost 3 bases, the J end lost 2 bases, and 2 bases lay between the germline ends. Per the germline V gene, CDR1 is MNHEY and CDR2 is SMNVEV (reference sequence). The CDR3 loop spans 13 amino acids. The CDR3 region is CASSFTGANVLTF. Here the CDR3 DNA reads TGTGCCAGCAGTTTTACTGGGGCCAACGTCCTGACTTTC.

In its sample, this clonotype was seen a few times. The chain carries TRBV7-2 and TRBJ2-3, with 11 bases lining up with TRBD2. V lost 2 bases, J lost 6 bases, and 10 bases stayed unmatched. The CDR3 contains 17 residues. Germline values: CDR1 SGHTA, CDR2 FQGNSA. CDR3 coding DNA: TGTGCCAGCAGCTTAAGTTATCTAGCGGGAGGTTTCGATACGCAGTATTTT. The encoded protein is CASSLSYLAGGFDTQYF. Complete variable domain (other parts from reference TRBV7-2 and TRBJ2-3): GAGVSQSPSNKVTEKGKDVELRCDPISGHTALYWYRQSLGQGLEFLIYFQGNSAPDKSGLPSDRFSAERTGGSVSTLTIQRTQQEDSAVYLCASSLSYLAGGFDTQYFGPGTRLTVL.

The J gene is TRBJ2-5, the V gene TRBV6-1, with 7 positions matching TRBD1. Unmatched junction bases numbered 12, after V lost 10 bases and J lost 4 bases. The CDR3 sequence is 14 residues long. Germline V gene data show CDR1 as MNHNS and CDR2 as SASEGT. CDR3 sequence reads: CATELTGIGETQYF. CDR3 coding DNA: TGTGCCACCGAGCTGACAGGGATCGGAGAGACCCAGTACTTC.

This clonotype was detected a few times. The V gene is TRBV4-3, the J gene TRBJ2-2; D gene uncertain. Germline CDR1 LGHNA, CDR2 YSLEER. The CDR3 is 17 residues long. Trimming stripped 1 base from V and 6 bases from J, with 18 bases between. CDR3 amino acids: CASSQAHSSMWAGELFF. The CDR3, as DNA: TGCGCCAGCAGCCAAGCTCATTCATCTATGTGGGCCGGGGAGCTGTTTTTT.

The genes are TRBV7-8 and TRBJ2-1; TRBD2 agrees at 13 bases. The V and J ends lost 5 bases and 3 bases, in that order; junction bases with no gene match: 7. From germline, CDR1 is SGHVS and CDR2 FQNEAQ. CDR3 length: 17 residues. The CDR3, as DNA: TGTGCCAGCAGCCCCACGACTAGCGGGGGGTACTACAATGAGCAGTTCTTC. Residues: CASSPTTSGGYYNEQFF.

This clonotype was seen repeatedly, ten times or more. The genes are TRBV15 and TRBJ2-7; TRBD1 matches 7 bases. The V gene's germline CDR1 is LNHNV and CDR2 YYDKDF (reference sequence). CDR3 length equals 17 residues. Unmatched junction bases numbered 10, after V lost 1 base and J lost 1 base. For the CDR3, the DNA is TGTGCCACCAGCAGAGGCTCCCTTCGGGACAGTTCCTACGAGCAGTACTTC. Translating it yields CATSRGSLRDSSYEQYF.